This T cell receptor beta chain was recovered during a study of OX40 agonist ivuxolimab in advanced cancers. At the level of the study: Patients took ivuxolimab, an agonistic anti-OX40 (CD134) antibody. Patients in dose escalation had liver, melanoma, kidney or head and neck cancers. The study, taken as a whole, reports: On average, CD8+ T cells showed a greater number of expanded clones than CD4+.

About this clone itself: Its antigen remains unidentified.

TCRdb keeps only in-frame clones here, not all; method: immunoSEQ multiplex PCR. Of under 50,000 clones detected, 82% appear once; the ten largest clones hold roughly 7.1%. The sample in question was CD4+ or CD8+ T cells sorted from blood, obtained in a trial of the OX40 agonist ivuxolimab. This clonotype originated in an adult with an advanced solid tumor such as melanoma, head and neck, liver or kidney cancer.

The CDR3 nucleotides read TGTGCCAGCAGCGTGCAGGGAACTAATGAAAAACTGTTTTTT. This sequence encodes CASSVQGTNEKLFF. The rearrangement links TRBV9 to TRBJ1-4; D possibly corresponds to TRBD1 (5 bases). Trimming left V 2 bases short and J 1 base short, with 6 bases between. CDR1 is SGDLS and CDR2 is YYNGEE in the germline V gene. CDR3 size: 14 residues. The complete variable domain, with remaining parts taken from reference TRBV9 and TRBJ1-4, reads DSGVTQTPKHLITATGQRVTLRCSPRSGDLSVYWYQQSLDQGLQFLIQYYNGEERAKGNILERFSAQQFPDLHSELNLSSLELGDSALYFCASSVQGTNEKLFFGSGTQLSVL.